A selection of T cell receptor beta chains follows, all from one sample in a study of blood T cell repertoires in COVID-19. Sequencing was performed with immunoSEQ multiplex PCR; in TCRdb, only in-frame clones are kept and a portion is missing. Here the sample spans around 130,000 clones, around 80% being singletons. Sequencing used PBMCs or T cells enriched from blood (not recorded which). These TCRs come from a woman aged 18-29 years who had been exposed to COVID-19. The CDR3 runs from the conserved cysteine through the conserved F or W. The D gene is left open where the match is weak. Clone size is shown for a subset of rows, as once, few, many or a class of expanded clone.

cdr3_length	d_call	v_call	j_call	clone_size	cdr3_aa	cdr3_nt
14	NA	TRBV7-2	TRBJ1-5	NA	CASSLDQGYGPQHF	TGTGCCAGCAGCTTAGATCAGGGGTATGGGCCCCAGCATTTT
15	NA	TRBV27	TRBJ2-3	once	CASSDLWAGSGTQYF	TGTGCCAGCAGCGACCTCTGGGCGGGGTCCGGTACGCAGTATTTT
14	NA	TRBV19	TRBJ1-1	few	CASSFRTSNTEAFF	TGTGCCAGTAGTTTCCGGACAAGTAACACTGAAGCTTTCTTT
15	NA	TRBV10-3	TRBJ2-2	few	CAISQRGGGTGELFF	TGTGCCATCAGCCAACGAGGGGGGGGCACCGGGGAGCTGTTTTTT
14	TRBD2	TRBV7-3	TRBJ2-2	once	CASSLTAGDRELFF	TGTGCCAGCAGCTTAACAGCGGGAGATCGTGAGCTGTTTTTT
13	TRBD1	TRBV6-5	TRBJ2-1	once	CASRSRQGNEQFF	TGTGCCAGCCGCTCGAGACAGGGCAATGAGCAGTTCTTC
15	TRBD1	TRBV6-5	TRBJ1-2	NA	CASVDPGQGSYGYTF	TGTGCCAGCGTCGATCCGGGACAGGGAAGCTATGGCTACACCTTC
15	TRBD1	TRBV27	TRBJ1-5	few	CASRERGLGNQPQHF	TGTGCCAGCAGAGAGAGGGGGCTGGGCAATCAGCCCCAGCATTTT
17	NA	TRBV5-4	TRBJ2-3	NA	CASSLGQNPPSTDTQYF	TGTGCCAGCAGCTTGGGACAAAACCCCCCAAGCACAGATACGCAGTATTTT
14	TRBD1	TRBV9	TRBJ2-7	NA	CASSARQGSHEQYF	TGTGCCAGCAGCGCCAGACAGGGGTCCCACGAGCAGTACTTC
14	NA	TRBV2	TRBJ1-2	once	CASSRSAGRDGYTF	TGTGCCAGCAGTAGGTCAGCGGGGAGGGATGGCTACACCTTC
13	NA	TRBV7-2	TRBJ1-2	NA	CASSLRRASGYTF	TGTGCCAGCAGCCTCCGGCGGGCCTCTGGCTACACCTTC
15	NA	TRBV7-2	TRBJ1-5	NA	CASRAASYSNQPQHF	TGTGCCAGCAGGGCTGCCTCGTATAGCAATCAGCCCCAGCATTTT
15	NA	TRBV6-5	TRBJ2-3	NA	CASSYGGASTDTQYF	TGTGCCAGCAGTTACGGCGGCGCTAGCACAGATACGCAGTATTTT
15	TRBD1	TRBV4-1	TRBJ1-1	NA	CASSQESGGYTEAFF	TGCGCCAGCAGCCAAGAATCAGGGGGTTACACTGAAGCTTTCTTT
11	NA	TRBV30	TRBJ2-7	few	CAWSVTGEQYF	TGTGCCTGGAGTGTAACGGGCGAGCAGTACTTC
15	TRBD1	TRBV11-3	TRBJ1-1	NA	CASSQQTGGSTEAFF	TGTGCCAGCAGCCAACAGACAGGGGGAAGCACTGAAGCTTTCTTT
16	TRBD2	TRBV18	TRBJ2-7	NA	CASSATGTSGTYEQYF	TGTGCCAGCTCAGCCACCGGGACTAGCGGAACCTACGAGCAGTACTTC
14	NA	TRBV7-9	TRBJ1-3	NA	CAIGRGYSGNTIYF	TGTGCCATCGGGAGGGGATACTCTGGAAACACCATATATTTT
12	TRBD1	TRBV30	TRBJ1-2	NA	CAFNRGYYGYTF	TGTGCCTTTAACAGGGGATACTATGGCTACACCTTC
14	NA	TRBV18	TRBJ1-4	NA	CASSLDTVNEKLFF	TGTGCCAGCTCACTCGACACTGTAAATGAAAAACTGTTTTTT
15	TRBD1	TRBV6-5	TRBJ2-7	NA	CASRYSGQGTYEQYF	TGTGCCAGCAGATACTCGGGACAGGGGACTTACGAGCAGTACTTC
14	TRBD1	TRBV28	TRBJ2-4	NA	CASSLTGVGNIQYF	TGTGCCAGCAGTTTAACAGGGGTCGGAAACATTCAGTACTTC
12	NA	TRBV11-1	TRBJ2-1	NA	CASSSTAREQFF	TGTGCCAGCAGCTCGACAGCCAGGGAGCAGTTCTTC
18	TRBD1	TRBV11-2	TRBJ1-1	NA	CASSLDRGLGRVNTEAFF	TGTGCCAGCAGCTTGGACAGGGGGTTAGGTAGGGTAAACACTGAAGCTTTCTTT
17	TRBD1	TRBV7-6	TRBJ2-5	few	CASSLPYRGRDQETQYF	TGTGCCAGCAGCTTACCTTACAGGGGGCGAGACCAAGAGACCCAGTACTTC
17	NA	TRBV7-9	TRBJ2-2	NA	CASSSPGQPVGAGELFF	TGTGCCAGCAGCTCACCGGGACAACCAGTTGGGGCCGGGGAGCTGTTTTTT
14	TRBD1	TRBV18	TRBJ1-1	NA	CASSWDRGDTEAFF	TGTGCCAGCTCGTGGGACAGGGGGGACACTGAAGCTTTCTTT
16	NA	TRBV28	TRBJ2-1	NA	CASGNRWGGGDNEQFF	TGTGCCAGCGGGAATCGTTGGGGAGGGGGTGACAATGAGCAGTTCTTC
21	NA	TRBV7-3	TRBJ1-2	NA	CASSPLVSLNLGDGPGDGYTF	TGTGCCAGCAGCCCGCTCGTGAGTCTTAACCTCGGGGACGGCCCGGGGGATGGCTACACCTTC
13	NA	TRBV19	TRBJ2-7	NA	CASSRVSGYEQYF	TGTGCCAGTAGTAGAGTTTCGGGGTACGAGCAGTACTTC
15	NA	TRBV4-1	TRBJ1-5	NA	CASSQSEGRNQPQHF	TGCGCCAGCAGCCAGTCAGAGGGCCGAAATCAGCCCCAGCATTTT
14	NA	TRBV30	TRBJ2-1	NA	CAWRGSSSYNEQFF	TGTGCCTGGAGAGGTTCTAGCTCCTACAATGAGCAGTTCTTC
18	TRBD1	TRBV5-1	TRBJ2-7	NA	CASSSPSVLGTGGYEQYF	TGCGCCAGCAGCTCCCCATCGGTCCTCGGGACAGGGGGCTACGAGCAGTACTTC
15	TRBD1	TRBV7-9	TRBJ2-5	NA	CASSPRDRVYETQYF	TGTGCCAGCAGCCCTCGGGACAGGGTATATGAGACCCAGTACTTC
15	NA	TRBV6-5	TRBJ1-5	NA	CASSTTWTDNQPQHF	TGTGCCAGCAGTACAACCTGGACAGATAATCAGCCCCAGCATTTT
12	NA	TRBV7-9	TRBJ2-7	NA	CASSSELPEQYF	TGTGCCAGCAGCTCAGAATTGCCCGAGCAGTACTTC
15	NA	TRBV27	TRBJ2-7	NA	CASSFVDRIRYEQYF	TGTGCCAGCAGTTTCGTTGACAGGATACGCTACGAGCAGTACTTC
12	NA	TRBV15	TRBJ2-5	once	CATSPHQETQYF	TGTGCCACCAGCCCCCATCAAGAGACCCAGTACTTC
12	NA	TRBV5-1	TRBJ1-1	NA	CASSLRGTEAFF	TGCGCCAGCAGCTTGAGGGGGACTGAAGCTTTCTTT
15	NA	TRBV4-3	TRBJ1-4	NA	CASSQENFTGEKLFF	TGCGCCAGCAGCCAAGAAAACTTTACCGGGGAAAAACTGTTTTTT
12	NA	TRBV7-6	TRBJ2-7	once	CASSLVSYEQYF	TGTGCCAGCAGCTTAGTATCCTACGAGCAGTACTTC
15	TRBD2	TRBV5-4	TRBJ2-1	NA	CASSWTSGYYNEQFF	TGTGCCAGCAGCTGGACTAGCGGGTACTACAATGAGCAGTTCTTC
16	TRBD2	TRBV9	TRBJ2-1	NA	CASSVGTSGMFYEQFF	TGTGCCAGCAGCGTAGGGACTAGCGGGATGTTCTATGAGCAGTTCTTC
16	TRBD2	TRBV19	TRBJ2-1	NA	CASSIGTSGTDNEQFF	TGTGCCAGTAGTATTGGGACTAGCGGGACTGACAATGAGCAGTTCTTC
16	NA	TRBV30	TRBJ1-2	NA	CAWSVRGGGFSYGYTF	TGTGCCTGGAGTGTTCGGGGGGGTGGTTTTAGCTATGGCTACACCTTC
13	NA	TRBV19	TRBJ2-7	NA	CASSIALGYEQYF	TGTGCCAGTAGTATAGCTCTCGGCTACGAGCAGTACTTC
16	TRBD1	TRBV18	TRBJ1-6	NA	CASSPNRGRLNSPLHF	TGTGCCAGCTCACCCAACAGGGGGCGTTTGAATTCACCCCTCCACTTT
15	TRBD1	TRBV4-1	TRBJ2-7	NA	CASSFETGSSYEQYF	TGCGCCAGCAGCTTCGAGACAGGGAGCTCCTACGAGCAGTACTTC
15	TRBD2	TRBV7-9	TRBJ2-5	NA	CASSLLTSLGETQYF	TGTGCCAGCAGCTTACTGACTAGCCTGGGAGAGACCCAGTACTTC
15	TRBD2	TRBV18	TRBJ2-2	NA	CASSRTSANTGELFF	TGTGCCAGCTCACGGACTAGCGCTAACACCGGGGAGCTGTTTTTT
12	TRBD1	TRBV7-8	TRBJ1-3	NA	CASSSTGRTIYF	TGTGCCAGCAGCTCGACAGGGCGCACCATATATTTT
18	TRBD1	TRBV7-3	TRBJ2-6	NA	CASSLTPGTGSGANVLTF	TGTGCCAGCAGCTTAACCCCCGGGACAGGCTCTGGGGCCAACGTCCTGACTTTC
12	NA	TRBV29-1	TRBJ1-1	NA	CSVEGAKIEAFF	TGCAGCGTTGAAGGGGCCAAGATTGAAGCTTTCTTT
14	NA	TRBV28	TRBJ2-5	NA	CASSLSPALPAQYF	TGTGCCAGCAGTTTATCGCCCGCCCTACCGGCCCAGTACTTC